This TCR beta chain was observed in a study of vaccination effects on CD4 cells after COVID-19. Only in-frame clones appear in the TCRdb table, and some are missing; sequencing was by immunoSEQ multiplex PCR. The sample shows 70,000 to 85,000 clones, roughly 80% of them seen only once. The study, taken as a whole, reports: Late post-vaccination samples showed marked contraction of infection- and vaccine-induced clones. There were few convalescent patients in the study and no early post-infection timepoints.

Deletions cut 3 bases from V and 6 bases from J, with 11 bases between. This CDR3 contains 14 residues. CDR1 and CDR2 from the germline V gene are LNHDA and SQIVND (reference sequence). At the end of approximately 10 days of culture, CD4+ T cells were isolated. Testing of the vaccine recipients showed negative nucleocapsid antibodies and no prior SARS-CoV-2 infection. For this clone: Its cognate antigen is unknown.

The source was CD4+ T cells from PBMCs cultured without peptide, collected before COVID-19 vaccination. The TCR originated in a human donor who received a COVID-19 vaccine. The rearrangement uses TRBV19 and TRBJ2-2; D possibly corresponds to TRBD1 (6 bases). The CDR3 region is CASSIQGWSGELFF. CDR3 nucleotides: TGTGCCAGTAGTATCCAGGGGTGGTCCGGGGAGCTGTTTTTT.